This T cell receptor beta chain was captured by sequencing in a study of spatial heterogeneity in lung cancer. Study-wide results and limits: The study found that expanded intratumoral alpha and beta TCR counts tracked tumor mutation counts.

V dropped 6 bases and J dropped 2 bases, with 13 bases sitting between them. There are 14 residues in the CDR3. This sample's time point: sample taken at primary tumor resection. This clonotype showed up many times. Its antigen remains unidentified. The library was designed around alpha chains, so this beta chain is a stray read whose abundance carries little weight. TCRdb reanalysed the 5' RACE reads using MiXCR and keeps one entry per CDR3 protein. The repertoire holds around 16,000 distinct CDR3 sequences, with around 7.1% as singletons. V and J are TRBV12-3 or TRBV12-4 and TRBJ1-2, with D uncertain. The receptor was isolated from a female donor with early-stage non-small cell lung cancer. The specimen comprised lung tumor tissue, sampled at surgery. CDR3 nucleotides: TGTGCCAGCAGGCCCGGACGGAGCAACTATGGCTACACCTTC. As protein: CASRPGRSNYGYTF.